These 8 T cell receptor beta chains originate from one sample sequenced in a study of blood T cell repertoires in COVID-19 (dated by TCRdb to about 2020). The library was produced with the immunoSEQ multiplex PCR assay. Not all clones reach the TCRdb copy of this immuneACCESS table, which keeps in-frame sequences only. Checked studies attribute under half of the gap to unresolved V genes and leave the rest unexplained. The sample contains 75,000 to 95,000 clones, approximately 90% of them found a single time. The ten most abundant clones make up under 6% of the sample. The specimen was peripheral blood. Source of these receptors: a man aged 45-65 years with active COVID-19.

V and J are TRBV6-5 and TRBJ2-3, with D perhaps matching TRBD2 (6 bases). Trimming took off 5 bases at V and 2 bases at J, with 11 bases between the two ends. The germline CDR1 and CDR2 sequences are MNHEY and SVGAGI. The CDR3 consists of 14 residues. The CDR3 protein is CASSTTGLTDTQYF. The CDR3, as DNA: TGTGCCAGCAGTACCACGGGACTCACAGATACGCAGTATTTT.

This clone has only one observation. The chain recombines TRBV5-1 with TRBJ2-5, with TRBD2 matching 7 bases. V was clipped by 4 bases and J by 1 base; unmatched bases: 10. Germline V gene data show CDR1 as SGHRS and CDR2 as YFSETQ. This CDR3 contains 16 residues. The CDR3 nucleotides read TGCGCCAGCAGCGGCGGGACTACTCATCTCCAAGAGACCCAGTACTTC. It encodes CASSGGTTHLQETQYF.

This clone was observed a single time. The chain is built from TRBV5-4 and TRBJ2-7, with D possibly matching TRBD2 (6 bases). CDR3 length: 14 amino acids. V gave up 4 bases and J gave up 3 bases, with 14 bases separating them. Germline V gives CDR1 SGHNT, CDR2 YYREEE (reference sequence). The CDR3 reads CASSPPGELYEQYF. CDR3 sequence (DNA): TGTGCCAGCAGCCCGCCGGGGGAGCTCTACGAGCAGTACTTC. Based on the CDR3 plus reference TRBV5-4 and TRBJ2-7, the full variable domain is ETGVTQSPTHLIKTRGQQVTLRCSSQSGHNTVSWYQQALGQGPQFIFQYYREEENGRGNFPPRFSGLQFPNYSSELNVNALELDDSALYLCASSPPGELYEQYFGPGTRLTVT.

The V gene is TRBV5-1, the J gene TRBJ2-6; TRBD1 aligns across 10 bases. V dropped 1 base and J dropped 1; count of bases not matched to a gene: 23. Per germline, CDR1 SGHRS and CDR2 YFSETQ. CDR3 length: 24 amino acids. The CDR3 here is CASSLLTHSGRPGQGSSGANVLTF. In nucleotides, the CDR3 is TGCGCCAGCAGCTTGTTGACTCATTCAGGGAGACCGGGACAGGGGAGTTCTGGGGCCAACGTCCTGACTTTC.

The genes are TRBV19 and TRBJ1-2, with D possibly matching TRBD1 (5 bases). Germline CDR1 is LNHDA and CDR2 is SQIVND (reference sequence). V lost 3 bases and J lost 0, with 17 bases in between. This CDR3 has 17 residues. CDR3 DNA sequence: TGTGCCAGTAGTATCATCTGGGGCGGATCGACTAACTATGGCTACACCTTC. It is translated as CASSIIWGGSTNYGYTF. The entire variable domain, with the rest obtained from reference TRBV19 and TRBJ1-2, is as follows: DGGITQSPKYLFRKEGQNVTLSCEQNLNHDAMYWYRQDPGQGLRLIYYSQIVNDFQKGDIAEGYSVSREKKESFPLTVTSAQKNPTAFYLCASSIIWGGSTNYGYTFGSGTRLTVV.

The chain links TRBV4-2 to TRBJ1-2; the D is unclear. Germline V gene lookup returns CDR1 LGHNA and CDR2 YNFKEQ. V lost 4 bases, J lost 4 bases, and 16 bases lay in between. The CDR3 length is 15 residues. CDR3 nucleotide sequence: TGTGCCAGCAGCCGAGGGAGGGATGGTGGCTATGGCTACACCTTC. Its protein is CASSRGRDGGYGYTF.

The V and J genes are TRBV6-2 or TRBV6-3 and TRBJ2-2, with 10 bases aligning to TRBD2. Germline V gene data show CDR1 as MNHEY and CDR2 as SVGEGT. This CDR3 is built from 15 residues. V gave up 0 bases and J gave up 6 bases; unmatched junction bases: 1. This chain's CDR3 is CASSYSTSGSGELFF. CDR3 coding DNA: TGTGCCAGCAGTTACTCGACTAGCGGGTCCGGGGAGCTGTTTTTT.

The V call is TRBV19, the J call TRBJ2-5, with 12 bases fitting TRBD1. J was trimmed by 5 bases and V by 6 bases; bases with no gene match: 7. The V gene's germline CDR1 is LNHDA and CDR2 SQIVND (reference sequence). The CDR3 has 15 amino acids. CDR3 loop: CASSAGTGGGETQYF. The CDR3 region has the DNA TGTGCCAGTAGCGCAGGGACAGGGGGCGGGGAGACCCAGTACTTC.